Given below is one T cell receptor beta chain in context. The data belong to a study of control samples from healthy donors and cancer patients. Generated by immunoSEQ multiplex PCR, the TCRdb table keeps only in-frame clones and is missing some. The sample contains 55,000 to 70,000 clones, around 91% of which appear only once. This CDR3 is built from 18 residues. CDR1 and CDR2 from the germline V gene are MNHNS and SASEGT. V was pared by 3 bases and J by 0 bases, with 9 bases of the junction left unmatched. The material sequenced was PBMCs. V usage is TRBV6-1 and J usage is TRBJ2-3; TRBD2 matches at 10 bases. The sequence was obtained from a man aged 60 to 75 with colorectal cancer. This chain's CDR3 is CASSDERGGPGSTDTQYF. The CDR3 coding sequence is TGTGCCAGCAGTGACGAGCGGGGGGGCCCAGGAAGCACAGATACGCAGTATTTT.